The rows below give T cell receptor beta chains drawn from one sample of a study of regulatory T cells in long-lasting Graves disease. TCRdb reprocessed the multiplex PCR reads with MiXCR, giving one entry per CDR3 protein. Of approximately 470,000 distinct CDR3 sequences listed, around 15% are singletons. This sample was also put to use in a study of T cells in Graves' hyperthyroidism and ophthalmopathy.

The sequencing here drew on peripheral blood mononuclear cells (PBMCs), taken at new diagnosis, from a patient treated with antithyroid drugs. These TCRs come from a man in his forties with Graves disease. Each CDR3 is given with its conserved first and last residue. A D gene is named only where the DNA matches it firmly. Not all rows give a size; the values are once, few, many and, for expanded clones, a class.

>TRBD1|TRBJ2-7|few|TRBV5-1
TGCGCCAGCAATCCCGGACAGGGGGCCGGCGAGCAGTACTTC
CASNPGQGAGEQYF
>-|TRBJ1-2|many|TRBV30
TGTGCCTGGAGAGTACAGGGATCTCTTGGCTACACCTTC
CAWRVQGSLGYTF
>-|TRBJ2-5|many|TRBV28
TGTGCCAGCAGTAGAGCCCAGGGGGGCTGGGAGACCCAGTACTTC
CASSRAQGGWETQYF
>TRBD2|TRBJ2-3|many|TRBV7-8
TGTGCCAGCAGCTTAGAAGGCCTAGCGGGTACAGATACGCAGTATTTT
CASSLEGLAGTDTQYF
>TRBD2|TRBJ2-1|few|TRBV20-1
TGCAGTGCGGAAAGAGGGCGGGAGACTGAGCAGTTCTTC
CSAERGRETEQFF
>TRBD1|TRBJ2-1|many|TRBV11-2
TGTGCCAGCAGCTTAACTGGGACACAGGGGGGTGAGCAGTTCTTC
CASSLTGTQGGEQFF
>TRBD2|TRBJ2-1|-|TRBV7-9
TGTGCCAGCAGCTTCCCGACTAGCGGGATCGACAATGAGCAGTTCTTC
CASSFPTSGIDNEQFF
>-|TRBJ1-1|-|TRBV18
TGTGCCAGCTCACCCGGGCGCGTCGGGAAGAACACTGAAGCTTTCTTT
CASSPGRVGKNTEAFF
>-|TRBJ1-1|many|TRBV30
TGTGCCTGGAGAGGCACAGGGGCTTTCTTT
CAWRGTGAFF
>TRBD2|TRBJ2-5|-|TRBV6-1
TGTGCCAGCACCTGGGGACTAGCGTCCCAAGAGACCCAGTACTTC
CASTWGLASQETQYF
>TRBD1|TRBJ1-3|many|TRBV28
TGTGCCAGCATTGCGACAGGGGGCTCAGGAAACACCATATATTTT
CASIATGGSGNTIYF
>TRBD1|TRBJ2-3|-|TRBV12-3/TRBV12-4
TGTACCAGCAGTCCCTGGGACAGTCACACAGATACGCAGTATTTT
CTSSPWDSHTDTQYF
>TRBD2|TRBJ2-1|few|TRBV2
TGTGCCAGCAAGCCGGGACTAGAATACAATGAGCAGTTCTTC
CASKPGLEYNEQFF
>TRBD2|TRBJ2-7|-|TRBV9
TGTGCCAGCAGCGCGGAAACCGGGACTAGCTACGAGCAGTACTTC
CASSAETGTSYEQYF
>-|TRBJ1-1|few|TRBV7-9
TGTGCCAGCATCCCTGAGGGTTACACTGAAGCTTTCTTT
CASIPEGYTEAFF
>-|TRBJ2-5|-|TRBV25-1
TGTGCCAGCAGTGAAAGGCTAGCCGCCTTCCAAGAGACCCAGTACTTC
CASSERLAAFQETQYF
>TRBD1|TRBJ1-2|many|TRBV6-1
TGTGCCAGCCCGGAGGGACAGGGTCTGAACTATGGCTACACCTTC
CASPEGQGLNYGYTF